This T cell receptor beta chain was captured in a study of CD8 T cells in ankylosing spondylitis. The authors made TCR beta libraries by quantitative 5'-RACE with molecular barcodes. TCRdb processed the 5' RACE reads anew with MiXCR; each CDR3 protein has one entry. The table lists about 160,000 distinct CDR3 sequences, approximately 9.9% of them singletons. Overall study results and limits: Reactive arthritis synovial fluid and blood previously showed some of these motif variants. Typical of ankylosing spondylitis blood, it appeared, was a TCR beta motif of fewer than ten highly homologous variants.

In its sample, this clonotype was seen a few times. Its antigen is not identified. V lost 5 bases and J lost 7; bases outside the gene matches: 5. The CDR3 totals 13 residues. The chain joins TRBV12-3 or TRBV12-4 to TRBJ1-5; 7 bases align to TRBD1. This clonotype originated in a female donor with ankylosing spondylitis or in good health (not recorded which). The source material was blood, either unsorted or a sorted T cell fraction (not recorded which). The CDR3 here is CASSQGEWQPQHF. The CDR3, as DNA: TGTGCCAGCAGTCAGGGGGAATGGCAGCCCCAGCATTTT.